The T cell receptor (beta chain) under discussion was sequenced for a study of CD8 T cells in ankylosing spondylitis (dated by TCRdb to about 2017). With regard to the full study: T cell receptor beta repertoires were profiled in healthy donors and ankylosing spondylitis patients so that disease-linked TCR variants could be found. The full study cohort was made up of 25 ankylosing spondylitis patients and roughly 98 healthy donors. Peripheral blood was sampled, and synovial fluid was additionally collected from ankylosing spondylitis patients.

Germline trimming amounts to 1 base on V and 2 bases on J, with 5 as the count of junction bases outside the gene matches. The CDR3, cysteine through phenylalanine, is 16 amino acids long. The CDR3 DNA has 48 bases and is translated from base 1. The germline V gene encodes CDR1 SGHKS and CDR2 YYEKEE (reference sequence). The research as a whole found: The disease-linked clones were reported as significantly enriched in matched synovial fluid samples from ankylosing spondylitis patients. Some of the motif variants had been reported before in the synovial fluid and blood of reactive arthritis patients, a finding that suggests common disease-initiation mechanisms. In peripheral blood, the disease-linked clones were found at relatively low frequencies and had a CD8+ phenotype. A TCR beta motif of several highly homologous amino acid variants appeared characteristic of blood from ankylosing spondylitis patients.

Instrument on record: Illumina HiSeq 2500. Quantitative 5'-RACE with molecular barcodes was used to prepare TCR beta libraries. As for the original processing: To identify disease-linked TCR variants, a new computational method was used, one built on a probabilistic model of VDJ rearrangement. In-frame beta chains were kept once TCRdb had trimmed the public reads at Q25 with fastp and called clones with MiXCR. Each entry is one CDR3 protein sequence, shown with its most common DNA and genes. In this record, the V and J calls reflect TCRdb's handling and not the investigators' own analysis. Here the sample has about 220,000 distinct CDR3 sequences; about 6.7% occur a single time. The ten largest make up 12% to 15% of the sample. This clonotype has a count of ten or more. Its antigen specificity is not known. No quality values exist for individual bases; no much larger clone is one base distant.

The TCR originated in a male donor with ankylosing spondylitis. Sequencing was carried out using blood, either unsorted or a sorted T cell fraction (not recorded which). In this chain, TRBV5-5 is recombined with TRBJ2-1; the junction holds 8 bases that match TRBD2. The CDR3 region reads CASSLYSGGPYNEQFF. The DNA sequence is as follows: TGTGCCAGCAGCTTGTATTCGGGGGGGCCCTACAATGAGCAGTTCTTC.